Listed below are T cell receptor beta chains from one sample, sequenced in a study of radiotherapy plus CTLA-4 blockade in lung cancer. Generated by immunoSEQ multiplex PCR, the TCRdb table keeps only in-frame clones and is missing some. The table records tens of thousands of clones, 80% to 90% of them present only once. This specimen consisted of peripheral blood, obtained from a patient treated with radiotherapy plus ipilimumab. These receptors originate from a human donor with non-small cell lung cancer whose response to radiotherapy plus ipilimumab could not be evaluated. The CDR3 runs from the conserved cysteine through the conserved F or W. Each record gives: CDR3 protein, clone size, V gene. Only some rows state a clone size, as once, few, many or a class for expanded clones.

CDR3: CASSWTGFEQYF; size: -; V: TRBV25-1
CDR3: CASSLLAGQGDEKLFF; size: once; V: TRBV5-1
CDR3: CASSYRWGGDAYEQYF; size: -; V: TRBV6-6
CDR3: CSVQTGNGQPQHF; size: -; V: TRBV29-1
CDR3: CASSIEPATGARNYGYTF; size: -; V: TRBV19
CDR3: CASKKTATEKLFF; size: -; V: TRBV5-6
CDR3: CASSPGQGWGTEAFF; size: -; V: TRBV6-6
CDR3: CAISEGAEQYF; size: once; V: TRBV10-3
CDR3: CASSIGALGLAGEADTQYF; size: -; V: TRBV19
CDR3: CSVVAGSTNTGELFF; size: -; V: TRBV29-1
CDR3: CASSPQGIENEKLFF; size: -; V: TRBV27
CDR3: CASSPGTSGPRGTYEQYF; size: -; V: TRBV5-4
CDR3: CASSLERDGSEKLFF; size: -; V: TRBV5-6
CDR3: CASSTLDRGGNQPQHF; size: -; V: TRBV19
CDR3: CASSPPLFTDTQYF; size: -; V: TRBV18
CDR3: CASSPRDTLKGLAEGLYEQYF; size: -; V: TRBV18
CDR3: CASSMTGPNQPQHF; size: -; V: TRBV19
CDR3: CASSQGWQGVGNQPQHF; size: -; V: TRBV4-1
CDR3: CASSPEQGPVYEQYF; size: -; V: TRBV5-4
CDR3: CASSVDRGTEAFF; size: -; V: TRBV9
CDR3: CASRGTSGRFGEQYF; size: -; V: TRBV2
CDR3: CASSQEVAGGRAYEQYF; size: once; V: TRBV4-2
CDR3: CASSLSTGITEAFF; size: -; V: TRBV7-9
CDR3: CASSLGSGIGTDTQYF; size: -; V: TRBV5-1
CDR3: CASSFRLAGEETQYF; size: -; V: TRBV5-4
CDR3: CASSPNTGNEQYF; size: -; V: TRBV4-2
CDR3: CSVAPRGNTEAFF; size: few; V: TRBV29-1
CDR3: CASVVGAGGYGYTF; size: few; V: TRBV19
CDR3: CATLTPGPGYTF; size: -; V: TRBV7-9
CDR3: CASSVAGAGGNEQFF; size: -; V: TRBV9
CDR3: CASGLSRETYEQYF; size: -; V: TRBV12-5
CDR3: CASSQVLSGNTIYF; size: -; V: TRBV4-3
CDR3: CASSPGLAELYNEQFF; size: -; V: TRBV5-4
CDR3: CSFTPVGQVGGRGYTF; size: -; V: TRBV29-1
CDR3: CASSLNRGTEAFF; size: -; V: TRBV7-3
CDR3: CASSTANYGYTF; size: -; V: TRBV6-1
CDR3: CASSPTTSGRYEQYF; size: -; V: TRBV27
CDR3: CASSVTGQGIWELFF; size: -; V: TRBV19
CDR3: CASSLGDSIRATNEKLFF; size: -; V: TRBV5-1
CDR3: CASSVGTKWLGQNYNEQFF; size: -; V: TRBV9
CDR3: CASSLGPGGSNEQFF; size: once; V: TRBV7-2
CDR3: CASSLVRGGYNEQFF; size: -; V: TRBV13
CDR3: CASSATGYQPQHF; size: -; V: TRBV6-1
CDR3: CASSSNIGTTYEQYF; size: -; V: TRBV19
CDR3: CASRTGRTYEQYF; size: few; V: TRBV28
CDR3: CASSLPGHYEQYF; size: -; V: TRBV7-2
CDR3: CASSLEWGDNYGYTF; size: few; V: TRBV7-2
CDR3: CASSQKRGTGGEKLFF; size: -; V: TRBV4-3
CDR3: CASTLSLGRITSEQYF; size: -; V: TRBV5-8
CDR3: CASSLYTSGRVTGELFF; size: -; V: TRBV28
CDR3: CASSLTYMDRDGYEQYF; size: -; V: TRBV18
CDR3: CASSIGPGTDSNQPQHF; size: -; V: TRBV19
CDR3: CASSVDGRGAETQYF; size: -; V: TRBV9
CDR3: CASSRGESGVEQFF; size: -; V: TRBV11-1
CDR3: CASSVWASTDTQYF; size: -; V: TRBV7-9